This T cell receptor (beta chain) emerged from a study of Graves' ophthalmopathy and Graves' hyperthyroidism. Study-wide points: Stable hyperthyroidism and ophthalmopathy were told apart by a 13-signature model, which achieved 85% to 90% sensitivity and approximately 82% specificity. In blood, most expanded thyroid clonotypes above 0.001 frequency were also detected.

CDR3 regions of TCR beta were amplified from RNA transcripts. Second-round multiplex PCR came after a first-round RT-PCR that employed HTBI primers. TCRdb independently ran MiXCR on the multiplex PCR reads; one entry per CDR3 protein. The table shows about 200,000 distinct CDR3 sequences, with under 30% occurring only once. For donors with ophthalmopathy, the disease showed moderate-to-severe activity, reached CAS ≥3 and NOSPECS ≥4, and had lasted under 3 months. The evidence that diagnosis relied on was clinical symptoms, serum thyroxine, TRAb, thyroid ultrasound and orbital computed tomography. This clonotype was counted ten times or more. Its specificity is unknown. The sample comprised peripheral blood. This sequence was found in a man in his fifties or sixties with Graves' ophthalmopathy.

As DNA, the CDR3 is TGTGCCAGCACCCAAGGACTCGGCGGCTTCTACGAGCAGTACTTC. Its protein product is CASTQGLGGFYEQYF. The chain uses TRBV6-2 or TRBV6-3 and TRBJ2-7, with D maybe TRBD2 (5 bases). Per the germline V gene, CDR1 is MNHEY and CDR2 is SVGEGT. V dropped 7 bases and J dropped 3 bases, with 19 bases sitting between them. The CDR3 extends over 15 amino acids.